The 13 T cell receptor beta chains presented below share a single source sample, sequenced in a study of cytomegalovirus exposure and HLA in healthy donors. Primers for the PCR totalled 60 Vbeta and 13 Jbeta. This table comes from immunoSEQ multiplex PCR, and its TCRdb copy is limited to in-frame clones, with some not included. The sample carries over 100,000 clones, 75% to 85% recorded once. The sequenced sample consisted of PBMCs. These receptors were obtained from a woman aged 18-35 years in good health and CMV-seropositive.

V and J are TRBV7-9 and TRBJ2-1, with TRBD2 matching 9 bases. The germline gives CDR1 SEHNR, CDR2 FQNEAQ (reference sequence). V lost 0 bases and J lost 15; bases outside the gene matches: 9. The CDR3 is 14 residues long. CDR3 amino acids: CASSLAYGTSIWFF. Here the CDR3 DNA reads TGTGCCAGCAGCTTAGCATATGGGACTAGCATTTGGTTCTTC.

The CDR3, as DNA: TGCAGCGTTGAAATTCTTACAGATACGCAGTATTTT. Translation gives CSVEILTDTQYF. V is TRBV29-1 and J is TRBJ2-3, with D uncertain. CDR3 length: 12 residues. Trimming pared 2 bases from V and 3 bases from J, leaving 6 bases between. Per germline, CDR1 SQVTM and CDR2 ANQGSEA.

The chain employs TRBV27 and TRBJ2-7; 8 nucleotides line up with TRBD2. V gave up 5 bases and J gave up 6 bases; unmatched junction bases: 6. Germline V CDR1 and CDR2: MNHEY, SMNVEV (reference sequence). CDR3 length: 13 residues. As DNA, the CDR3 is TGTGCCAGCAGTCCTCCGGGGGGGACCGAGCAGTACTTC. This translates into CASSPPGGTEQYF.

The chain uses TRBV5-1 and TRBJ2-2; possible D gene TRBD2, 6 bases. This CDR3 region has 15 residues. The germline V gene encodes CDR1 SGHRS and CDR2 YFSETQ. The V end was cut by 2 bases, the J end by 2 bases, with 10 bases between. The CDR3 nucleotides are TGCGCCAGCAGCTTTAACGGGGGAAACACCGGGGAGCTGTTTTTT. This codes for CASSFNGGNTGELFF.

The chain employs TRBV5-1 and TRBJ2-1; D remains unclear. CDR1 SGHRS and CDR2 YFSETQ come from the germline V gene. Trimming cost V 1 base and J 8 bases, with 16 bases left between them. The CDR3 consists of 15 residues. For the CDR3, the DNA is TGCGCCAGCAGCTTGAAAACCCTAGTCTCGGATGAGCAGTTCTTC. This encodes CASSLKTLVSDEQFF. Full variable domain (rest looked up from reference TRBV5-1 and TRBJ2-1): KAGVTQTPRYLIKTRGQQVTLSCSPISGHRSVSWYQQTPGQGLQFLFEYFSETQRNKGNFPGRFSGRQFSNSRSEMNVSTLELGDSALYLCASSLKTLVSDEQFFGPGTRLTVL.

This chain links TRBV21-1 with TRBJ2-7; TRBD2 is taken as the D call from the table, unchecked against the DNA. TRBV21-1 counts as a pseudogene. This CDR3 is 15 amino acids long. The CDR3 DNA follows: TGTGCCAGCCCGCAGGAGACTAGCGGGGGGTACGAGCAGTACTTC. This sequence encodes CASPQETSGGYEQYF.

This chain joins TRBV4-1 and TRBJ1-3; no clear D gene. CDR3 size: 14 residues. Germline CDR1 reads MGHRA; CDR2 reads YSYEKL. V was trimmed by 2 bases and J by 4 bases, leaving 9 bases between them. In DNA form, the CDR3 reads TGCGCCAGCAGCCAACCTCTTAGCGGAAACACCATATATTTT. This codes for CASSQPLSGNTIYF.

The rearrangement uses TRBV7-9 and TRBJ1-1; TRBD1 is a possible D gene (6 bases). This CDR3 contains 13 residues. Trimming took 4 bases from V and 7 from J, leaving 13 bases between them. CDR1 and CDR2 (germline): SEHNR, FQNEAQ (reference sequence). The CDR3 is CASSSDSRGEAFF. For the CDR3, the DNA is TGTGCCAGCAGCTCGGACAGTAGAGGTGAAGCTTTCTTT.

The chain's CDR3 is CASSFFGSSYEQYF. As DNA, the CDR3 is TGTGCCAGCAGCTTCTTCGGGAGCTCCTACGAGCAGTACTTC. V usage is TRBV7-9 and J usage is TRBJ2-7; D perhaps matches TRBD2 (6 bases). The V and J ends lost 3 bases and 0 bases respectively, with 9 bases between them. This CDR3 has 14 residues. Germline CDR1 is SEHNR and CDR2 is FQNEAQ (reference sequence).

The chain joins TRBV7-9 to TRBJ2-1; 7 bases line up with TRBD1. Unmatched junction bases numbered 11, after V lost 0 bases and J lost 9 bases. This CDR3 is built from 16 residues. The germline gives CDR1 SEHNR, CDR2 FQNEAQ (reference sequence). CDR3 nucleotide sequence: TGTGCCAGCAGCTTAGCAGGGGCCAGGGGGTCGAGTGAGCAGTTCTTC. Protein: CASSLAGARGSSEQFF.

Written as DNA, the CDR3 is TGTGCCAGCAGTGAATTTGGAGGGGAATTGGGGGAGACCCAGTACTTC. Protein sequence: CASSEFGGELGETQYF. This chain connects TRBV6-1 to TRBJ2-5; perhaps TRBD2 as D (6 bases). V was trimmed by 2 bases and J by 5 bases, leaving 18 bases between them. In germline, CDR1 is MNHNS, CDR2 SASEGT. The CDR3 totals 16 residues.

The chain employs TRBV7-6 and TRBJ1-2; D is undetermined. Deletions cut 1 base from V and 4 bases from J, with 13 bases between. The germline gives CDR1 SGHVS, CDR2 FNYEAQ. This CDR3 is 15 amino acids long. The CDR3 is CASSLGALTGYGYTF. The CDR3, as DNA: TGTGCCAGCAGCTTAGGGGCCCTCACTGGCTATGGCTACACCTTC.

V is TRBV6-5 and J is TRBJ2-4; 10 bases map to TRBD2. This CDR3 is built from 15 residues. Germline-derived CDR1 and CDR2 are MNHEY and SVGAGI. V dropped 6 bases and J dropped 7; count of bases not matched to a gene: 9. The CDR3 DNA reads TGTGCCAGCAGCCGGACTAGCGGTCTGTTGAACATTCAGTACTTC. Translation: CASSRTSGLLNIQYF.